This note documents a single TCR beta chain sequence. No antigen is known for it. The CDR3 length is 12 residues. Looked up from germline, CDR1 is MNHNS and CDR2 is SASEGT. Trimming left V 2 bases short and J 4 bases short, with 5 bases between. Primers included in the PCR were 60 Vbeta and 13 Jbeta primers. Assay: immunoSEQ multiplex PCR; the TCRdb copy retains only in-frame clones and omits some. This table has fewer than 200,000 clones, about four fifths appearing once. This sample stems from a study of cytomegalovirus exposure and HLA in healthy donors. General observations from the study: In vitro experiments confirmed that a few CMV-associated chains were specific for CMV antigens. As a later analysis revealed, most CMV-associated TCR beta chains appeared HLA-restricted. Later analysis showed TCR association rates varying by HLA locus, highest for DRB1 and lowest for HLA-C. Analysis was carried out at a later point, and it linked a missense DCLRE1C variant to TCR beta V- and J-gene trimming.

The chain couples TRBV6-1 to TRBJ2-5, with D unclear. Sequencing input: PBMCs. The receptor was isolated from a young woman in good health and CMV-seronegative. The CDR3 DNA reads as TGTGCCAGCAGTGAACTAGGAGAGACCCAGTACTTC. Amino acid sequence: CASSELGETQYF.